The entry below gives a single T cell receptor beta chain sequence along with its context. Its antigen is still unknown. This CDR3 is 17 amino acids long. Trimming at V came to 4 bases and at J to 2 bases, leaving 14 bases not matched to a gene. CDR1 is SGHNT and CDR2 is YYREEE in the germline V gene (reference sequence). The data were taken from a study of shared clonotypes between healthy human individuals. Study outcomes and limitations: Genetic and exposure-history diversity was limited by the few donors.

Deep-level running was used for the assay. Authors' analysis steps: Because ImmunoSEQ provided only junction sequences with no quality scores, the filtering differed. Measured with immunoSEQ multiplex PCR; TCRdb has only the in-frame clones, and not every one. The DNA was the basis for D and trimming; V, J and clone size are from that table. Of around 2.5 million clones listed, 90% to 95% are singletons. Sequenced sample: naive CD4+ T cells from PBMCs. The subset was: CD45RA+ positively selected. This receptor was identified in a man between 18 and 29 years old in good health. Some clones in this sample may be carry-over from other donors' samples. V gene TRBV5-4 combines with J gene TRBJ2-5; 7 bases map to TRBD2. CDR3 amino acids: CASSPVGGEGRQETQYF. The CDR3 nucleotides are TGTGCCAGCAGCCCTGTGGGTGGGGAGGGTCGGCAAGAGACCCAGTACTTC.